This TCR beta chain was observed in a study of blood T cell repertoires in COVID-19. This table comes from immunoSEQ multiplex PCR, and its TCRdb copy is limited to in-frame clones, with some not included. This sample yields around 310,000 clones, of which about 90% are seen a single time; roughly 10% belongs to the top ten. This TCR derives from a woman in her twenties or thirties who had recovered from COVID-19. Sequenced material: PBMCs or T cells enriched from blood (not recorded which).

Here the CDR3 DNA reads TGTGCCACCAGTGACTGGGACAGGGGGCAAGAGACCCAGTACTTC. It translates to CATSDWDRGQETQYF. The chain combines TRBV24-1 with TRBJ2-5, with 11 bases lining up with TRBD1. Per the germline V gene, CDR1 is KGHDR and CDR2 is SFDVKD. The V segment lost 4 bases and the J segment 2 bases; nucleotides outside the gene matches: 2. The CDR3 is 15 residues long.